The clone carrying this T cell receptor (beta chain) was seen ten or more times. This entry belongs to a study of early T cells in non-severe SARS-CoV-2 infection. Study background: Sequenced material consisted of bulk RNA (from unsorted whole blood), and chains were unpaired.

TCRdb passed the 5' RACE reads through MiXCR, listing each CDR3 protein once. The repertoire holds about 79,000 distinct CDR3 sequences, with roughly an eighth as singletons. Trimming took 2 bases from V and 3 from J, leaving 8 bases between them. In germline, CDR1 is SGHRS, CDR2 YFSETQ. The CDR3 has 14 amino acids. Sequenced input: whole blood. The rearrangement links TRBV5-1 to TRBJ2-2; D unclear. The sequence derives from an adult who was a healthcare worker with PCR-confirmed SARS-CoV-2 infection or an uninfected control (not recorded which). In nucleotides, the CDR3 is TGCGCCAGCAGCTTTGGCGGAGACACCGGGGAGCTGTTTTTT. This sequence encodes CASSFGGDTGELFF.